This T cell receptor (beta chain) originates from a study of a mutant IDH1 vaccine in newly diagnosed glioma. TCRdb's table, derived via immunoSEQ multiplex PCR, lists solely in-frame clones and lacks some. The sample lists roughly 50,000 clones; about 77% were seen once. Germline V gives CDR1 SNHLY, CDR2 FYNNEI. Trimming removed 7 bases from V and 5 bases from J, with 15 bases in between. This CDR3 is 13 amino acids long. Specified time point: week 5, during vaccination. What each vaccine dose contained was 300 ug of mutant IDH1 20-mer peptide, accompanied by topical imiquimod. As for this clone: Antigen unknown.

This chain joins TRBV2 and TRBJ2-7; no clear D. The receptor comes from a woman in her thirties or forties with glioma. The starting material was PBMCs, obtained from a glioma patient whose treatment included an IDH1 peptide vaccine. CDR3 residues: CASIATPRNEQYF. CDR3 in DNA: TGTGCCAGCATAGCTACCCCTAGGAACGAGCAGTACTTC. The whole variable domain, remainder taken from reference TRBV2 and TRBJ2-7, is EPEVTQTPSHQVTQMGQEVILRCVPISNHLYFYWYRQILGQKVEFLVSFYNNEISEKSEIFDDQFSVERPDGSNFTLKIRSTKLEDSAMYFCASIATPRNEQYFGPGTRLTVT.